Listed here are 23 T cell receptor beta chains from one sample, sequenced in a study of cytomegalovirus exposure and HLA in healthy donors. This PCR relied on a set of 60 Vbeta primers and 13 Jbeta primers. Some clones are missing from TCRdb's copy, which holds only in-frame ones; the method was immunoSEQ multiplex PCR. This specimen shows approximately 150,000 clones; the ten leading clones hold around 1.6%. Sequencing used PBMCs. These receptors all come from a woman aged 50 to 60 in good health and CMV-seronegative.

The chain's CDR3 is CASSPRAGGLSEQYF. Written as DNA, the CDR3 is TGTGCCAGCAGCCCCAGGGCAGGGGGATTGAGCGAGCAGTACTTC. The genes are TRBV5-8 and TRBJ2-7; 7 nucleotides agree with TRBD1. The CDR3 consists of 15 residues. The germline gives CDR1 SGHTS, CDR2 YDEGEE. Trimming cost V 4 bases and J 6 bases; bases outside gene matches: 13.

The CDR3 protein is CASHLEGDTGELFF. The CDR3 DNA reads as TGCGCCAGCCACCTTGAGGGGGACACCGGGGAGCTGTTTTTT. V gene TRBV5-1 combines with J gene TRBJ2-2, with D possibly matching TRBD1 (6 bases). Looked up from germline, CDR1 is SGHRS and CDR2 is YFSETQ. The CDR3 has 14 residues. Trimming shortened V by 7 bases and J by 3 bases, and 13 bases separated the two germline ends.

V usage is TRBV25-1 and J usage is TRBJ2-1; 11 bases line up with TRBD1. J was trimmed by 3 bases and V by 3 bases; bases with no gene match: 4. The CDR3 totals 16 residues. Germline assignment: CDR1 MGHDK and CDR2 SYGVNS. The CDR3 here is CASSDAGTGGYNEQFF. The CDR3 DNA reads TGTGCCAGCAGTGACGCCGGGACAGGGGGCTACAATGAGCAGTTCTTC.

The chain is built from TRBV7-2 and TRBJ1-2; 9 bases map to TRBD1. The CDR3 has 15 amino acids. The junction had 11 bases not matched to a gene; V was cut back by 5 bases and J by 7 bases. Germline V gene data show CDR1 as SGHTA and CDR2 as FQGNSA. As DNA, the CDR3 is TGTGCCAGCAGCCCCCCGGGGACAGGGCGGAGTGGCTACACCTTC. Its translation is CASSPPGTGRSGYTF.

The gene calls are TRBV9 and TRBJ2-3; TRBD1 agrees at 8 bases. There are 15 residues in the CDR3. Germline CDR1 and CDR2: SGDLS and YYNGEE. V shed 4 bases, J shed 5 bases, and the junction held 9 bases outside the gene matches. The CDR3 sequence: CASSSQGAQEDTQYF. The CDR3 nucleotides read TGTGCCAGCAGCTCTCAGGGGGCGCAAGAAGATACGCAGTATTTT.

The rearrangement links TRBV27 to TRBJ1-2; the D is unclear. The CDR3 is 14 residues long. Germline loops: CDR1 MNHEY, CDR2 SMNVEV (reference sequence). With 0 bases removed from V and 8 bases from J, the gap between germline ends came to 13 bases. The CDR3 loop is CASSLSYSIGGYTF. The CDR3 region has the DNA TGTGCCAGCAGTTTATCATACAGCATTGGAGGCTACACCTTC.

The chain combines TRBV30 with TRBJ1-1, with 10 bases lining up with TRBD1. The CDR3 extends over 15 amino acids. After removal of 3 bases from V and 4 bases from J, the junction contained 8 bases not matched to a gene. CDR1 and CDR2 (germline): GTSNPN, SVGIG (reference sequence). The CDR3 spells CAWRPRRTGGTEAFF. DNA of the CDR3: TGTGCCTGGAGACCCAGAAGGACAGGGGGCACTGAAGCTTTCTTT.

V usage is TRBV7-2 and J usage is TRBJ2-5; 12 positions agree with TRBD2. Losses at the gene ends were 2 bases for V and 4 bases for J; bases not matched to a gene: 5. Looked up from germline, CDR1 is SGHTA and CDR2 is FQGNSA. This CDR3 contains 16 residues. The CDR3 DNA reads as TGTGCCAGCAGCTTATCGACTAGCGGGGGAGGAGAGACCCAGTACTTC. Its translation is CASSLSTSGGGETQYF. The full variable domain, rest sourced from reference TRBV7-2 and TRBJ2-5, is GAGVSQSPSNKVTEKGKDVELRCDPISGHTALYWYRQSLGQGLEFLIYFQGNSAPDKSGLPSDRFSAERTGGSVSTLTIQRTQQEDSAVYLCASSLSTSGGGETQYFGPGTRLLVL.

CDR3 in amino acids: CATLREQQTYTF. The CDR3 nucleotides read TGTGCCACCCTAAGGGAGCAGCAGACCTACACCTTC. The chain combines TRBV2 with TRBJ1-2; no clear D gene. CDR1 is SNHLY and CDR2 is FYNNEI in the germline V gene. V was shortened by 10 bases and J by 10 bases, with 19 bases between the two germline ends. The CDR3 sequence is 12 residues long.

V and J are TRBV11-2 and TRBJ2-5; 7 bases align to TRBD1. There are 14 residues in the CDR3. V gave up 0 bases and J gave up 4 bases; unmatched junction bases: 2. Germline CDR1 and CDR2: SGHAT and FQNNGV. Written as DNA, the CDR3 is TGTGCCAGCAGCTTAGATCCAGGGGGAGAGACCCAGTACTTC. It encodes CASSLDPGGETQYF. The variable domain in full, with the rest retrieved from reference TRBV11-2 and TRBJ2-5, is EAGVAQSPRYKIIEKRQSVAFWCNPISGHATLYWYQQILGQGPKLLIQFQNNGVVDDSQLPKDRFSAERLKGVDSTLKIQPAKLEDSAVYLCASSLDPGGETQYFGPGTRLLVL.

The J gene is TRBJ1-2, the V gene TRBV9; D perhaps matches TRBD1 (5 bases). V was cut by 0 bases and J by 2 bases, with 20 bases left in between. Germline assignment: CDR1 SGDLS and CDR2 YYNGEE. The CDR3 totals 18 residues. CDR3 amino acids: CASSVEPGDGSVNYGYTF. CDR3 DNA sequence: TGTGCCAGCAGCGTAGAGCCGGGGGACGGGAGCGTAAACTATGGCTACACCTTC.

The rearrangement uses TRBV10-1 and TRBJ2-2, with D possibly matching TRBD1 (5 bases). The germline V gene encodes CDR1 WNHNN and CDR2 SYGVQD (reference sequence). This CDR3 region has 14 residues. The V and J ends lost 3 bases and 1 base respectively, with 6 bases between them. The CDR3 nucleotides are TGCGCCAGCAGTGAAGGGGAGAACACCGGGGAGCTGTTTTTT. As protein: CASSEGENTGELFF.

The chain employs TRBV7-2 and TRBJ1-1; D is unresolved. Per germline, CDR1 SGHTA and CDR2 FQGNSA. The CDR3 has 13 amino acids. Trimming shortened V by 2 bases and J by 5 bases, and 9 bases separated the two germline ends. The CDR3 DNA sequence: TGTGCCAGCAGCTTATCAGGTGGTACTGAAGCTTTCTTT. Its translation is CASSLSGGTEAFF.

The CDR3 nucleotides read TGTGCCAGTAGGAACGGGGGACTAAGGAATCAGCCCCAGCATTTT. Its translation is CASRNGGLRNQPQHF. The chain recombines TRBV19 with TRBJ1-5, with D possibly being TRBD1 (5 bases). The germline V gene encodes CDR1 LNHDA and CDR2 SQIVND (reference sequence). The V end lost 6 bases, the J end lost 4 bases, and 16 bases lay between the germline ends. The CDR3 spans 15 residues.

The rearrangement uses TRBV9 and TRBJ2-7; 8 nucleotides match TRBD1. Germline V gene lookup returns CDR1 SGDLS and CDR2 YYNGEE. The CDR3 has 14 amino acids. Trimming took 4 bases from V and 2 from J; bases not matched to a gene: 5. CDR3 amino acids: CASSIGTGAYEQYF. Here the CDR3 DNA reads TGTGCCAGCAGCATTGGGACAGGCGCCTACGAGCAGTACTTC.

The rearrangement joins TRBV7-8 to TRBJ2-7; perhaps TRBD1 as D (6 bases). Germline V gives CDR1 SGHVS, CDR2 FQNEAQ. The ends were cut back, 6 bases at V and 2 bases at J, with 11 bases in the middle. CDR3 length: 13 residues. CDR3 sequence: CASRKQGPYEQYF. The CDR3 nucleotides are TGTGCCAGCAGGAAACAGGGTCCCTACGAGCAGTACTTC.

V gene TRBV11-2 combines with J gene TRBJ2-1, with 9 bases identical to TRBD1. The CDR3 runs 13 residues. V dropped 6 bases and J dropped 9; count of bases not matched to a gene: 6. Germline V CDR1 and CDR2: SGHAT, FQNNGV. The CDR3 DNA reads as TGTGCCAGCAGTTCGAACAGGGGGCTTGAGCAGTTCTTC. Translation gives CASSSNRGLEQFF.

The chain couples TRBV5-1 to TRBJ2-7; 12 bases align to TRBD2. The ends lost 0 bases at V and 2 bases at J; junction bases unmatched: 3. Germline V gives CDR1 SGHRS, CDR2 YFSETQ. The CDR3 is 16 residues long. The CDR3 reads CASSLGLAGVAYEQYF. CDR3 DNA: TGCGCCAGCAGCTTGGGACTAGCGGGAGTCGCCTACGAGCAGTACTTC.

V is TRBV7-9 and J is TRBJ1-2; TRBD1 matches 10 bases. J was trimmed by 2 bases and V by 4 bases; bases with no gene match: 1. Germline loops: CDR1 SEHNR, CDR2 FQNEAQ (reference sequence). The CDR3 is 14 residues long. CDR3 amino acids: CASSSGQGNYGYTF. The CDR3 DNA sequence: TGTGCCAGCAGCTCGGGACAGGGGAACTATGGCTACACCTTC.

V gene TRBV6-4 combines with J gene TRBJ2-1, with D maybe TRBD1 (6 bases). V lost 10 bases and J 6 bases, leaving 19 bases between the germline ends. This CDR3 has 14 residues. Germline CDR1 is MRHNA and CDR2 is SNTAGT. CDR3 DNA sequence: TGTGCCATTGGGACGGTCTTAGGGGGCAATGAGCAGTTCTTC. Amino acid sequence: CAIGTVLGGNEQFF.

This sequence joins TRBV30 and TRBJ2-5; 7 positions match TRBD2. The germline V gene encodes CDR1 GTSNPN and CDR2 SVGIG (reference sequence). With V trimmed by 3 bases and J by 2 bases, 0 bases remained unmatched. The length of the CDR3 is 12 residues. This chain's CDR3 is CAWSGGQETQYF. The DNA for the CDR3 is TGTGCCTGGAGCGGGGGGCAAGAGACCCAGTACTTC.

CDR3 sequence: CAWNQGVTNEKLFF. The DNA for the CDR3 is TGTGCCTGGAATCAGGGGGTAACTAATGAAAAACTGTTTTTT. The chain uses TRBV30 and TRBJ1-4, with 7 positions matching TRBD1. This CDR3 contains 14 residues. Germline V lookup: CDR1 GTSNPN, CDR2 SVGIG (reference sequence). V lost 4 bases and J lost 1; bases outside the gene matches: 3.

The V and J genes are TRBV6-6 and TRBJ1-2, with 8 bases aligning to TRBD1. Trimming cost V 6 bases and J 3 bases; bases outside gene matches: 3. CDR3 length: 13 residues. The germline V gene encodes CDR1 MNHNY and CDR2 SVGAGI (reference sequence). CDR3 in amino acids: CASSPGQDYGYTF. The CDR3 nucleotides are TGTGCCAGCAGCCCGGGACAGGACTATGGCTACACCTTC.